These 10 T cell receptor beta chains share one sample of origin, sequenced in a study of T cells in Graves' hyperthyroidism and ophthalmopathy. Using RNA transcripts as the source, TCR beta CDR3 regions were amplified. HTBI primers were the set used in a first-round RT-PCR of the TCR CDR3. Using its own MiXCR run on the multiplex PCR reads, TCRdb lists one record per CDR3 protein. Of 500,000 to 600,000 distinct CDR3 sequences in the sample, 40% to 55% were seen once. The sample consisted of peripheral blood or thyroid tissue (not recorded which). All receptors come from an adult woman with Graves' disease, either hyperthyroidism or ophthalmopathy (not recorded which).

The genes are TRBV9 and TRBJ2-5; 8 positions match TRBD2. The J call could be wrong; TRBJ2-1 is a better fit for the DNA end. Per germline, CDR1 SGDLS and CDR2 YYNGEE. This CDR3 comprises 14 residues. In nucleotides, the CDR3 is TGTGCCAGCAGCGGATCGGCGGGGGGAGAGACCCAGTTCTTC. This gives the protein CASSGSAGGETQFF.

This clonotype has a handful of counts. CDR3 sequence (DNA): TGTGCTTGTTCCGAGACCCACGGGCAAGCTGAAGCTTTCTTT. Encoded protein: CACSETHGQAEAFF. This chain connects TRBV12-3 or TRBV12-4 to TRBJ1-1; D is undetermined. The CDR3 sequence is 14 residues long.

This clonotype was counted a few times. The rearrangement uses TRBV13 and TRBJ2-7; 9 bases fit TRBD1. The germline gives CDR1 PRHDT, CDR2 FYEKMQ (reference sequence). This CDR3 has 13 amino acids. Unmatched junction bases numbered 5, after V lost 5 bases and J lost 6 bases. This CDR3 is CASSQSTGGEQYF. In DNA, the CDR3 is TGTGCCAGCAGCCAGTCGACAGGGGGCGAGCAGTACTTC.

On this clonotype itself: It may be a read error: a sequence one base away is much more abundant. The chain is built from TRBV4-1 and TRBJ2-5; the D is unclear. The ends were cut back, 4 bases at V and 5 bases at J, with 5 bases in the middle. CDR3 length equals 11 residues. CDR1 MGHRA and CDR2 YSYEKL come from the germline V gene. CDR3 region: CASSRVETQYF. CDR3 DNA sequence: TGCGCCAGCAGCCGGGTGGAGACCCAGTACTTC.

The CDR3 bases are TGTGCCTGGAGCCAGGTTGCCGGGGAGCTGTTTTTT. Translation gives CAWSQVAGELFF. J is TRBJ2-2 and V is TRBV30; D uncertain. Trimming took 3 bases from V and 6 from J, leaving 8 bases between them. The CDR3 is 12 residues long. Germline loops: CDR1 GTSNPN, CDR2 SVGIG (reference sequence).

This chain links TRBV19 with TRBJ2-5; 8 positions match TRBD1. CDR3 length equals 14 residues. V lost 6 bases and J lost 5; bases outside the gene matches: 8. Germline assignment: CDR1 LNHDA and CDR2 SQIVND (reference sequence). CDR3 sequence reads: CASSPRDRRETQYF. The CDR3 nucleotides read TGTGCCAGTAGCCCTAGGGACAGGAGGGAGACCCAGTACTTC.

In the case of this clonotype: A much larger clone differs from this one at a single base, so this may be a read error. V usage is TRBV10-3 and J usage is TRBJ1-2, with D perhaps matching TRBD1 (5 bases). Germline CDR1 ENHRY, CDR2 SYGVKD. This CDR3 spans 15 amino acids. Trimming shortened V by 3 bases and J by 6 bases, and 17 bases separated the two germline ends. The CDR3 protein is CAISDGASPVNGYTF. CDR3 DNA: TGTGCCATCAGTGACGGGGCCAGTCCTGTTAATGGCTACACCTTC.

The chain is built from TRBV2 and TRBJ1-1, with TRBD1 matching 7 bases. This CDR3 is built from 15 residues. V shed 4 bases and J 0 bases; nucleotides not matched to a gene: 5. Germline assignment: CDR1 SNHLY and CDR2 FYNNEI. The CDR3 protein is CASSGPGQLNTEAFF. CDR3 DNA sequence: TGTGCCAGCAGTGGCCCGGGACAGTTGAACACTGAAGCTTTCTTT.

This sequence joins TRBV6-5 and TRBJ1-1, with D possibly being TRBD1 (5 bases). V was pared by 5 bases and J by 3 bases, with 16 bases between. CDR3 length: 15 residues. Germline CDR1 and CDR2: MNHEY and SVGAGI. The CDR3 loop reads CASSEGAGEYTEAFF. In DNA form, the CDR3 reads TGTGCCAGCAGTGAAGGGGCCGGTGAGTACACTGAAGCTTTCTTT.

The chain links TRBV5-1 to TRBJ1-2; possible D gene TRBD1, 5 bases. This CDR3 has 15 amino acids. Germline-derived CDR1 and CDR2 are SGHRS and YFSETQ. V dropped 1 base and J dropped 4 bases, with 14 bases sitting between them. CDR3 bases: TGCGCCAGCAGCTTGAGGGGCGAGGGAAGCTATGGCTACACCTTC. Its translation is CASSLRGEGSYGYTF.